This TCR beta chain stems from a study of T cell clones after liver transplantation. Study background: TCRbeta sequencing after a pre-transplant mixed lymphocyte reaction identified graft-donor-reactive clones, later tracked in post-transplant blood. Tolerance: complete withdrawal held at least one year, liver enzymes staying within twice normal.

Sequencing was performed with immunoSEQ multiplex PCR; in TCRdb, only in-frame clones are kept and a portion is missing. This table holds 65,000 to 80,000 clones, roughly 80% found once. V lost 1 base to trimming and J lost 2 bases; unmatched junction nucleotides: 1. Germline V gene lookup returns CDR1 SGHVS and CDR2 FNYEAQ. This CDR3 is 15 amino acids long. Thawed unstimulated PBMCs were FACS-sorted by CD3, CD4 and CD8 into two populations. This receptor was identified in a human patient who received a liver transplant. Some T cells may have come from the graft donor. The chain joins TRBV7-6 to TRBJ2-7, with TRBD2 matching over 11 bases. Sample: CD4+ T cells from blood, taken at the 22-month timepoint. CDR3 in amino acids: CASSLDSGGAYEQYF. The CDR3 nucleotides read TGTGCCAGCAGCTTAGATAGCGGGGGGGCCTACGAGCAGTACTTC.